This T cell receptor (beta chain) was recovered during a study of cytomegalovirus exposure and HLA in healthy donors. Overall study findings and caveats: CMV antigen specificity of a few CMV-associated chains was confirmed in vitro. There was a cluster of highly shared sequence variants that was likely a sequencing artifact. Most CMV-associated TCR beta chains appeared HLA-restricted in a later analysis.

V lost 5 bases, J lost 2 bases, and 5 bases lay in between. The CDR3 spans 11 residues. CDR1 and CDR2 (germline): DFQATT, SNEGSKA (reference sequence). Worth noting for this clone: Antigen unknown.

A multiplex PCR was run with 60 Vbeta primers and 13 Jbeta primers. The assay was immunoSEQ multiplex PCR, and TCRdb's table has in-frame clones only and misses some. This sample has roughly 200,000 clones, with 75% to 80% found just once. This sequence originates from a woman aged 25 to 39 in good health and CMV-seropositive. The chain employs TRBV20-1 and TRBJ2-3; D perhaps matches TRBD1 (5 bases). The sequencing input was PBMCs. CDR3 in amino acids: CSAGATDTQYF. CDR3 bases: TGCAGTGCTGGGGCCACAGATACGCAGTATTTT.